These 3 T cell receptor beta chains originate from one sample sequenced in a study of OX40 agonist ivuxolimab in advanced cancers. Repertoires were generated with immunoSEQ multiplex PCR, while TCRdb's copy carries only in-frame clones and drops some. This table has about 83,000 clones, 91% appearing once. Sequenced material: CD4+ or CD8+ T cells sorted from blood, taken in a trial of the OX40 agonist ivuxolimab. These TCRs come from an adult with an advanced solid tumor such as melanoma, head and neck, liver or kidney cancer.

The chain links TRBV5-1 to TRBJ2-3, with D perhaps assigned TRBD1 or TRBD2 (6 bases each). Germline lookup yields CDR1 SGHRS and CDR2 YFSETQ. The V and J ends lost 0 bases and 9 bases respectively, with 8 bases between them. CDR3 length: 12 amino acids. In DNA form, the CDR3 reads TGCGCCAGCAGCTTGGGAGGGGGGACGCAGTATTTT. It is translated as CASSLGGGTQYF.

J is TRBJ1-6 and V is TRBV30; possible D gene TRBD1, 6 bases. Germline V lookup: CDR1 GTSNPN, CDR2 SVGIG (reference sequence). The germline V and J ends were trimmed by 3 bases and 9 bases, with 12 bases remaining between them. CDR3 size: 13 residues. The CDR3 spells CAWSVDRGSPLHF. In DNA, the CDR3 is TGTGCCTGGAGCGTGGACAGAGGTTCACCCCTCCACTTT.

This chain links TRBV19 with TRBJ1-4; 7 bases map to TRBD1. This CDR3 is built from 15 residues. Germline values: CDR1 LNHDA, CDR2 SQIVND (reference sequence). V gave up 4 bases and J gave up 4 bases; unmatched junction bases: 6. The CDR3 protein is CASSTRTGINEKLFF. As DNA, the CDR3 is TGTGCCAGTAGTACGCGGACAGGAATTAATGAAAAACTGTTTTTT.